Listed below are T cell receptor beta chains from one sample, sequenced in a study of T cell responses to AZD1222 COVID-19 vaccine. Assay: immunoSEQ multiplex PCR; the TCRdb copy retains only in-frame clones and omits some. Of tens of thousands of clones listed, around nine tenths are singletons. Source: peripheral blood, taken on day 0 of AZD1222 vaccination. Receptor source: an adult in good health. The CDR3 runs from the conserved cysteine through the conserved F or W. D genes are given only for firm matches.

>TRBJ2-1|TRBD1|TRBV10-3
CAIKDRGRDEQFF
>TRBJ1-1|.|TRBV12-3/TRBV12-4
CASSLRRTTEAFF
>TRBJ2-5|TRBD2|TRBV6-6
CASTRVGGGAGETQYF
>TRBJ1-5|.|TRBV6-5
CASSYLGGGQPQHF
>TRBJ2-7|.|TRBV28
CASSSIVGPTHTYEQYF
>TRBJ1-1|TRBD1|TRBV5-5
CASSLDEGQGAPAFF
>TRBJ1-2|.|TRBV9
CASSVRGGYGYTF
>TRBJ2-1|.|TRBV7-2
CASASGTYNNEQFF
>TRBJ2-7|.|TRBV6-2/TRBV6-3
CASSYVAPLSYEQYF
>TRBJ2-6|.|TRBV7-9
CASSLDSGANVLTF